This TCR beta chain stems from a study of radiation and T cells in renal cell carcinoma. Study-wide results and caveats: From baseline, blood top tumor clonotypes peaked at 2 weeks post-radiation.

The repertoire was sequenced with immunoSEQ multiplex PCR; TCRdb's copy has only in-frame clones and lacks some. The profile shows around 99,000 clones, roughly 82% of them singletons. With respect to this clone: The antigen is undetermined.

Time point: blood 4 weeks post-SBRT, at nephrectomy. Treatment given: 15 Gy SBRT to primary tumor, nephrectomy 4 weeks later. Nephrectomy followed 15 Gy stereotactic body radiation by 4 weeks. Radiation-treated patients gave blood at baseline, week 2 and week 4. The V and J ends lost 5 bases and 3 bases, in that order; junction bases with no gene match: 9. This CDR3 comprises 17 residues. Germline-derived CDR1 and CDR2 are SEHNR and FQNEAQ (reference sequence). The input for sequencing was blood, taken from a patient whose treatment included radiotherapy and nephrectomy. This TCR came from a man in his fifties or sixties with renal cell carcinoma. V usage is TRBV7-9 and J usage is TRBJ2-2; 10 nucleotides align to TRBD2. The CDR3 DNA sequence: TGTGCCAGCAGCCCGCGAACTAGCGGGACTTACACCGGGGAGCTGTTTTTT. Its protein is CASSPRTSGTYTGELFF.